This TCR beta chain originates from a study of identical twins. The cDNA had a unique molecular identifier and a template-switch universal primer site. TCRdb re-called the 5' RACE reads with MiXCR, one entry per CDR3 protein. Of 400,000 to 550,000 distinct CDR3 sequences in the sample, roughly an eighth were seen once. V gave up 2 bases and J gave up 10 bases, with 9 bases separating them. Germline CDR1 GTSNPN, CDR2 SVGIG (reference sequence). The CDR3 has 11 amino acids. In its sample, this clonotype was seen a few times. Its antigen is not identified. Study-wide results and caveats: Compared with models, monozygotic twins showed more out-of-frame TCR alpha sharing.

The sample also formed part of further work on yellow fever vaccine responses in identical twins. That source notes: The authors reported partly convergent, partly personalized vaccine responses in identical twins.

The V gene is TRBV30, the J gene TRBJ2-1; D is ambiguous. The receptor's source is a woman aged 18-29 years in good health. Input material: CD4+ T cells sorted from blood. In DNA form, the CDR3 reads TGTGCCTGGAGTCCCGAGTACGAGCAGTTCTTC. Encoded protein: CAWSPEYEQFF. Drawing the rest from reference TRBV30 and TRBJ2-1, the complete variable domain is SQTIHQWPATLVQPVGSPLSLECTVEGTSNPNLYWYRQAAGRGLQLLFYSVGIGQISSEVPQNLSASRPQDRQFILSSKKLLLSDSGFYLCAWSPEYEQFFGPGTRLTVL.